This TCR beta chain was retrieved from a study of post-analysis software for immune sequencing data. Study-level information: Recorded disease courses covered relapsing-remitting, secondary progressive and progressive-relapsing multiple sclerosis. Some patients had no subtype annotation. Overall study results and limits: Included in a set of about five TRBV segments more frequent in patients than controls were TRBV5-6, TRBV5-1 and TRBV20-1. Normalized Chao1 diversity was significantly reduced in patients versus controls. When the samples were clustered directly with F measure, those that had been prepared in the same batch showed strong co-clustering.

Germline-derived CDR1 and CDR2 are SGHTA and FQGNSA. V gave up 5 bases and J gave up 8 bases, with 15 bases separating them. CDR3 length: 13 amino acids. Unique-molecular-identifier-tagged TCR beta cDNA libraries were used. Each batch of roughly 1 to 10 million T cells produced some 500,000 cDNA molecules. TCRdb re-called the PCR reads with MiXCR, one entry per CDR3 protein. The data show approximately 690,000 distinct CDR3 sequences, approximately 59% seen once. This clonotype showed up just a few times. Its antigen is not identified. Sequencing was done on a sample of blood. The clonotype was recovered from a girl aged 2-10 years with multiple sclerosis. The rearrangement joins TRBV7-2 to TRBJ1-2; a possible D gene is TRBD1 (5 bases). This CDR3 reads CASSAPGGSGYTF. Written as DNA, the CDR3 is TGTGCCAGCAGCGCCCCCGGGGGTTCCGGCTACACCTTC.